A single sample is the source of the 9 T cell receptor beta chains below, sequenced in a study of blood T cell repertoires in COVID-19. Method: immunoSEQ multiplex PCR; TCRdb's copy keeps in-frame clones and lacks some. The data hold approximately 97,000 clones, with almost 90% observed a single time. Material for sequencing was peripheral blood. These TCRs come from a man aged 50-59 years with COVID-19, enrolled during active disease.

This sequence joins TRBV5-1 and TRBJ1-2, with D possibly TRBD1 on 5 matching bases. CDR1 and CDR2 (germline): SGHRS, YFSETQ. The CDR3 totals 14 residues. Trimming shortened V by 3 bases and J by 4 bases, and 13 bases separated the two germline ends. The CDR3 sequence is CASSSSLGGYGYTF. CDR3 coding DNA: TGCGCCAGCAGCTCATCCTTGGGGGGCTATGGCTACACCTTC. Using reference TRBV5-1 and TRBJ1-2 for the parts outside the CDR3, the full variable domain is KAGVTQTPRYLIKTRGQQVTLSCSPISGHRSVSWYQQTPGQGLQFLFEYFSETQRNKGNFPGRFSGRQFSNSRSEMNVSTLELGDSALYLCASSSSLGGYGYTFGSGTRLTVV.

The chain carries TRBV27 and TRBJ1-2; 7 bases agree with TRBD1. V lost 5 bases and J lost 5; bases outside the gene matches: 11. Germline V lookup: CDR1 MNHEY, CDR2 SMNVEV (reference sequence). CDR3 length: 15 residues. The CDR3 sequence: CASSVDRDGAYGYTF. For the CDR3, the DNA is TGTGCCAGCAGTGTCGACAGGGATGGGGCATATGGCTACACCTTC.

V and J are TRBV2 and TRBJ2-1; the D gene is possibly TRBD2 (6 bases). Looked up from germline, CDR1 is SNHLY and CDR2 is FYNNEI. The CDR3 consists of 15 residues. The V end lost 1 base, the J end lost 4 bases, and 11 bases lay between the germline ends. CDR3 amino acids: CASSEENGGYNEQFF. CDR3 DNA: TGTGCCAGCAGTGAAGAAAATGGGGGGTACAATGAGCAGTTCTTC.

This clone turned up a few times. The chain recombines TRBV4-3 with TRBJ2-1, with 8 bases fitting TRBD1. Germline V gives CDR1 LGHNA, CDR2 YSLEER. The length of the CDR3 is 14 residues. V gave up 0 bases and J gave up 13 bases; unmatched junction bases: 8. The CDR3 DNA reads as TGCGCCAGCAGCCAAGAGGGCCAGGGGGCGATACAGTTCTTC. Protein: CASSQEGQGAIQFF.

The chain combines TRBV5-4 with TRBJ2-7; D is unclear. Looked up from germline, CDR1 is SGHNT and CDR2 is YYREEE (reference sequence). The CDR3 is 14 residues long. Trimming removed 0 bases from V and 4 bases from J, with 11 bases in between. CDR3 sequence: CASSLGASDYEQYF. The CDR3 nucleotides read TGTGCCAGCAGCTTGGGGGCCTCCGATTACGAGCAGTACTTC.

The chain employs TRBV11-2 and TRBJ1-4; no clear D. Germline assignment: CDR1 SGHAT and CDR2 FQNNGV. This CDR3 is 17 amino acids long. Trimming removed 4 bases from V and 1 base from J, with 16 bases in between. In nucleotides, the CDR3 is TGTGCCAGCAGCTCCGTTGACCGTCCGGGAACTAATGAAAAACTGTTTTTT. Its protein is CASSSVDRPGTNEKLFF.

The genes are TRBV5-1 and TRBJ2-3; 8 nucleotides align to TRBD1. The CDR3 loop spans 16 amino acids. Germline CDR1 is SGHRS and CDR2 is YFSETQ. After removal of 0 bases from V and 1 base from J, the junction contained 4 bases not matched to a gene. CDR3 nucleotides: TGCGCCAGCAGCTTGGACGGGACAGGAGGCACAGATACGCAGTATTTT. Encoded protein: CASSLDGTGGTDTQYF.

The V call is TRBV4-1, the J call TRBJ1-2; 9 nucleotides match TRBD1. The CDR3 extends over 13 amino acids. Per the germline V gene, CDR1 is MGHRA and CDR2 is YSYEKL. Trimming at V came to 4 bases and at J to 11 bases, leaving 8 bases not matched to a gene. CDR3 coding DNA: TGCGCCAGCAGCCCTACGGACAGGGGAAAGTACACCTTC. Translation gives CASSPTDRGKYTF.

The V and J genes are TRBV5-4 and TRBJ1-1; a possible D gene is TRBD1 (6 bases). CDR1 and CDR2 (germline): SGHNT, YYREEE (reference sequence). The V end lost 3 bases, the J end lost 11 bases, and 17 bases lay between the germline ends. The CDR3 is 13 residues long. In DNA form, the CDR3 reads TGTGCCAGCAGCTCGGCTGGGGACAAGGTGGCTTTCTTT. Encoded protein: CASSSAGDKVAFF.